This TCR beta chain was sequenced for a study of graft-versus-host responses after intestinal transplantation. Study-wide background: Multivisceral, liver-intestinal, or isolated intestinal transplants were given to recipients. After anti-thymocyte globulin induction, recipients took tacrolimus and steroids for three to four years.

Concerning this clone: The target antigen is unknown.

Overall study results and limits: GvH clones were identified in recipient marrow, with some first appearing in ileum or blood. Within the allografts of patients who had graft-donor T cell macrochimerism, graft-versus-host to host-versus-graft clonal ratios were high.

The V segment lost 11 bases and the J segment 4 bases; nucleotides outside the gene matches: 13. The CDR3 runs 14 residues. Germline CDR1 and CDR2: MNHEY and SVGAGI. Measured with immunoSEQ multiplex PCR; TCRdb has only the in-frame clones, and not every one. Of around 96,000 clones in the sample, 80% to 95% are singletons; the top ten hold about 16%. The chain uses TRBV6-5 and TRBJ2-7; TRBD2 agrees at 8 bases. This TCR came from a human patient who received an intestinal transplant, so some T cells may come from the graft donor. The specimen was PBMCs, collected roughly 450 days after intestinal transplant. CDR3 loop: CAVERSPGGYEQYF. CDR3 coding DNA: TGTGCCGTCGAGAGGAGCCCGGGGGGGTACGAGCAGTACTTC.